These 27 T cell receptor beta chains were sequenced from one sample in a study of T-cell reconstitution after alpha-beta-depleted transplantation in children. The TCRbeta library incorporated unique molecular identifiers. TCRdb re-analysed the PCR reads in MiXCR, keeping a single row per CDR3 protein. The repertoire holds some 390,000 distinct CDR3 sequences, about a fifth seen once, with less than 4.5% in the top ten. This material consisted of PBMCs from the stem cell graft donor, taken from the stem cell graft. The receptor set was obtained from a human donor who donated a stem cell graft to a child with acute myeloid leukemia.

CDR3 loop: CSAREVGDSRYNEQFF. CDR3 nucleotide sequence: TGCAGTGCTAGAGAGGTGGGGGACAGTAGATACAATGAGCAGTTCTTC. The chain recombines TRBV20-1 with TRBJ2-1; 7 bases map to TRBD1. Per the germline V gene, CDR1 is DFQATT and CDR2 is SNEGSKA (reference sequence). V shed 0 bases, J shed 4 bases, and the junction held 9 bases outside the gene matches. The CDR3 runs 16 residues.

V is TRBV20-1 and J is TRBJ2-3; D call uncertain. V lost 3 bases and J lost 4, with 8 bases in between. CDR1 and CDR2 from the germline V gene are DFQATT and SNEGSKA (reference sequence). The length of the CDR3 is 12 residues. The CDR3, as DNA: TGCAGTGCTAGTGCGACCGCAGATACGCAGTATTTT. Amino acids: CSASATADTQYF.

CDR3 region: CASSPQPGTGGVNTEAFF. Here the CDR3 DNA reads TGTGCCAGCAGTCCCCAACCCGGGACAGGGGGAGTGAACACTGAAGCTTTCTTT. The chain recombines TRBV25-1 with TRBJ1-1; 11 nucleotides agree with TRBD1. The CDR3 covers 18 residues. The germline gives CDR1 MGHDK, CDR2 SYGVNS. The V and J ends lost 5 bases and 0 bases, in that order; junction bases with no gene match: 11.

The chain carries TRBV7-9 and TRBJ2-5; either TRBD1 or TRBD2 may fit D (5 bases each). CDR3 length: 13 residues. Trimming cost V 6 bases and J 5 bases, with 13 bases left between them. The V gene's germline CDR1 is SEHNR and CDR2 FQNEAQ (reference sequence). CDR3 DNA sequence: TGTGCCAGCAGTTGGAGAGGGGATGAGACCCAGTACTTC. Translating gives CASSWRGDETQYF.

Only a few counts were recorded for this clonotype. V gene TRBV5-5 combines with J gene TRBJ1-5; tentative D call: TRBD1 (5 bases). Trimming took 0 bases from V and 5 from J, leaving 15 bases between them. The CDR3 runs to 16 residues. CDR1 is SGHKS, CDR2 YYEKEE, per germline (reference sequence). CDR3 loop: CASSLAAGGTYQPQHF. The CDR3 DNA follows: TGTGCCAGCAGCTTGGCCGCGGGGGGGACTTATCAGCCCCAGCATTTT.

The V gene is TRBV5-1, the J gene TRBJ1-6; D uncertain. V shed 0 bases and J shed 4 bases, with 5 bases lying between them. Germline V lookup: CDR1 SGHRS, CDR2 YFSETQ. The CDR3 has 14 amino acids. The CDR3 sequence: CASSLDTYNSPLHF. The CDR3 DNA is TGCGCCAGCAGCTTGGATACTTATAATTCACCCCTCCACTTT.

A few counts support this clonotype. V usage is TRBV29-1 and J usage is TRBJ2-1; weak D call: TRBD1 (5 bases). This CDR3 region has 15 residues. Trimming shortened V by 5 bases and J by 0 bases, and 14 bases separated the two germline ends. CDR1 and CDR2 from the germline V gene are SQVTM and ANQGSEA. The DNA of the CDR3 is TGCAGCGTTACCTATGGGGCTAGCTCCTACAATGAGCAGTTCTTC. Its protein product is CSVTYGASSYNEQFF.

J is TRBJ1-1 and V is TRBV4-1; tentatively, D is TRBD1 (5 bases). The germline V gene has CDR1 MGHRA and CDR2 YSYEKL. The length of the CDR3 is 13 residues. V was clipped by 3 bases and J by 3 bases, with 8 bases between them. The CDR3 coding sequence is TGCGCCAGCAGCCATCCAGGGTACACTGAAGCTTTCTTT. Translating it yields CASSHPGYTEAFF.

Only a few counts were recorded for this clonotype. The genes are TRBV12-3 or TRBV12-4 and TRBJ1-5; 7 nucleotides agree with TRBD1. The V gene end was trimmed by 6 bases and the J gene end by 5 bases; junction bases not matched to a gene: 13. The CDR3 extends over 16 amino acids. This CDR3 reads CASSPREGAIDQPQHF. CDR3 coding DNA: TGTGCCAGCAGCCCCAGGGAGGGGGCGATCGATCAGCCCCAGCATTTT.

This clonotype was detected ten times or more. The V and J genes are TRBV20-1 and TRBJ2-5, with unresolved D. There are 15 residues in the CDR3. The germline V gene has CDR1 DFQATT and CDR2 SNEGSKA (reference sequence). V was clipped by 0 bases and J by 3 bases, with 14 bases between them. CDR3 residues: CSARDQLAEKETQYF. As DNA, the CDR3 is TGCAGTGCTAGAGATCAATTGGCGGAGAAAGAGACCCAGTACTTC.

This clonotype was recorded at least ten times. The DNA for the CDR3 is TGCAGCGTTGAAGAGTGGAGGCAGAGTAAAGGACACGAGCAGTACTTC. Translation: CSVEEWRQSKGHEQYF. The rearrangement links TRBV29-1 to TRBJ2-7, with TRBD2 as a possible D gene (5 bases). The V gene's germline CDR1 is SQVTM and CDR2 ANQGSEA. This CDR3 is 16 amino acids long. Trimming removed 0 bases at V and 5 bases at J, with 20 bases between.

This chain connects TRBV5-1 to TRBJ2-7; weak D call: TRBD1 (5 bases). Per the germline V gene, CDR1 is SGHRS and CDR2 is YFSETQ. Trimming removed 4 bases from V and 5 bases from J, with 19 bases in between. CDR3 length: 15 amino acids. CDR3: CASSDDMDTPDEQYF. The CDR3 DNA reads TGCGCCAGCAGCGACGATATGGACACGCCCGACGAGCAGTACTTC. Based on the CDR3 plus reference TRBV5-1 and TRBJ2-7, the full variable domain is KAGVTQTPRYLIKTRGQQVTLSCSPISGHRSVSWYQQTPGQGLQFLFEYFSETQRNKGNFPGRFSGRQFSNSRSEMNVSTLELGDSALYLCASSDDMDTPDEQYFGPGTRLTVT.

The sample holds a few counts of this clonotype. The gene calls are TRBV7-6 and TRBJ2-6; D ambiguous. The CDR3 runs 14 residues. The V end was cut by 1 base, the J end by 2 bases, with 3 bases between. In germline, CDR1 is SGHVS, CDR2 FNYEAQ. The CDR3 protein is CASSLDAGANVLTF. The CDR3 region has the DNA TGTGCCAGCAGCTTAGACGCTGGGGCCAACGTCCTGACTTTC.

This clonotype was recorded a few times. V usage is TRBV27 and J usage is TRBJ2-1, with 15 bases lining up with TRBD2. Per germline, CDR1 MNHEY and CDR2 SMNVEV (reference sequence). The CDR3 runs to 16 residues. Trimming removed 8 bases from V and 2 bases from J; junction bases left unmatched: 4. The CDR3 region has the DNA TGTGCCAGCGGACTAGCGGGAGGGTTACCCTACAATGAGCAGTTCTTC. This translates into CASGLAGGLPYNEQFF.

This clonotype was recorded a few times. This chain uses TRBV29-1 with TRBJ2-2, with 9 bases identical to TRBD2. Germline V gives CDR1 SQVTM, CDR2 ANQGSEA. CDR3 size: 15 residues. The V segment lost 4 bases and the J segment 4 bases; nucleotides outside the gene matches: 7. CDR3 bases: TGCAGCGTTGTGTTAGCGGGAGCTCGCACCGGGGAGCTGTTTTTT. It is translated as CSVVLAGARTGELFF.

The V gene is TRBV7-9, the J gene TRBJ2-7; D is tentatively TRBD1 or TRBD2 (5 bases each). Germline V gene data show CDR1 as SEHNR and CDR2 as FQNEAQ (reference sequence). The CDR3 has 16 residues. Trimming took 5 bases from V and 0 from J, leaving 17 bases between them. The CDR3 loop is CASSPVGAGDSYEQYF. The CDR3 DNA reads as TGTGCCAGCAGCCCCGTCGGGGCAGGAGACTCCTACGAGCAGTACTTC.

There are many counts of this clonotype. V gene TRBV29-1 combines with J gene TRBJ2-5; TRBD1 matches 7 bases. The length of the CDR3 is 16 residues. Trimming took 3 bases from V and 1 from J; bases not matched to a gene: 11. Germline CDR1 reads SQVTM; CDR2 reads ANQGSEA. CDR3 nucleotides: TGCAGCGTTGATCGTAAGGGGGCGTCGGGCCAAGAGACCCAGTACTTC. The encoded protein is CSVDRKGASGQETQYF.

The table lists this clonotype with a few counts. V usage is TRBV20-1 and J usage is TRBJ2-5; the D is unclear. V was shortened by 4 bases and J by 3 bases, with 9 bases between the two germline ends. Germline V gene sequence: CDR1 DFQATT, CDR2 SNEGSKA (reference sequence). This CDR3 has 12 residues. The CDR3 coding sequence is TGCAGTGCTAATCGGGTTGAAGAGACCCAGTACTTC. This codes for CSANRVEETQYF.

V and J are TRBV5-1 and TRBJ2-1; 7 bases match TRBD1. Germline V gene sequence: CDR1 SGHRS, CDR2 YFSETQ. V trimming: 0 bases; J trimming: 0 bases; junction bases outside the gene matches: 3. The CDR3 contains 16 residues. The CDR3 loop reads CASSLATGYSYNEQFF. In DNA, the CDR3 is TGCGCCAGCAGCTTGGCGACAGGGTACTCCTACAATGAGCAGTTCTTC.

The rearrangement links TRBV20-1 to TRBJ2-3, with 7 positions matching TRBD2. Germline V gene data show CDR1 as DFQATT and CDR2 as SNEGSKA (reference sequence). The V segment lost 0 bases and the J segment 4 bases; nucleotides outside the gene matches: 7. The CDR3 is 15 amino acids. This CDR3 reads CSARDGGGLSDTQYF. CDR3 DNA sequence: TGCAGTGCTAGAGATGGGGGAGGGCTCTCAGATACGCAGTATTTT.

There are many counts of this clonotype. The chain links TRBV25-1 to TRBJ2-7, with TRBD1 as a possible D gene (6 bases). CDR3 size: 13 residues. Trimming stripped 3 bases from V and 7 bases from J, with 13 bases between. The germline V gene encodes CDR1 MGHDK and CDR2 SYGVNS. CDR3 DNA: TGTGCCAGCAGTGACCGAGTAACAGGGGAGCAGTACTTC. This sequence encodes CASSDRVTGEQYF.

This clonotype was counted between two and nine times. This chain joins TRBV7-9 and TRBJ2-1; D unclear. This CDR3 comprises 14 residues. Trimming left V 2 bases short and J 5 bases short, with 10 bases between. Looked up from germline, CDR1 is SEHNR and CDR2 is FQNEAQ (reference sequence). In DNA, the CDR3 is TGTGCCAGCAGCTTATATGGCACCCACAATGAGCAGTTCTTC. It yields the protein CASSLYGTHNEQFF.

The sample holds many counts of this clonotype. The chain is built from TRBV12-3 or TRBV12-4 and TRBJ2-1, with 8 bases identical to TRBD1. The length of the CDR3 is 15 residues. With 6 bases clipped from V and 2 bases from J, the junction kept 6 bases outside the gene matches. The CDR3 is CASRQGQGTYNEQFF. The CDR3 coding sequence is TGTGCCAGCAGACAAGGACAGGGCACCTACAATGAGCAGTTCTTC.

The J gene is TRBJ2-1, the V gene TRBV28; 10 positions agree with TRBD1. The CDR3 runs to 16 residues. V shed 4 bases and J 2 bases; nucleotides not matched to a gene: 5. CDR1 is MDHEN and CDR2 is SYDVKM in the germline V gene. CDR3: CASSSSGQGTYNEQFF. DNA for the CDR3: TGTGCCAGCAGTTCCTCGGGACAGGGGACCTACAATGAGCAGTTCTTC.

The chain is built from TRBV6-1 and TRBJ2-3; TRBD1 matches 7 bases. This CDR3 spans 16 amino acids. Germline CDR1 MNHNS, CDR2 SASEGT. V was pared by 1 base and J by 2 bases, with 6 bases of the junction left unmatched. The CDR3 loop is CASSEGQGRYTDTQYF. Here the CDR3 DNA reads TGTGCCAGCAGTGAAGGACAGGGTCGTTACACAGATACGCAGTATTTT.

The rearrangement uses TRBV5-5 and TRBJ2-7; TRBD1 matches at 8 bases. This CDR3 region has 15 residues. Trimming took 1 base from V and 6 from J; bases not matched to a gene: 9. The germline CDR1 and CDR2 sequences are SGHKS and YYEKEE (reference sequence). The CDR3 loop is CASSLQRGQGGEQYF. CDR3 in DNA: TGTGCCAGCAGCTTGCAAAGAGGACAGGGCGGCGAGCAGTACTTC.

This clonotype was counted a few times. The rearrangement joins TRBV25-1 to TRBJ1-3, with 8 bases matching TRBD1. The length of the CDR3 is 16 residues. Trimming removed 0 bases from V and 2 bases from J; junction bases left unmatched: 3. Germline V gives CDR1 MGHDK, CDR2 SYGVNS. Written as DNA, the CDR3 is TGTGCCAGCAGTGAATACCCGACAGGGGCTGGAAACACCATATATTTT. Protein: CASSEYPTGAGNTIYF.